Each of the 6 T cell receptor beta chains below was sequenced from the same sample in a study of OX40 agonist ivuxolimab in advanced cancers. Generated by immunoSEQ multiplex PCR, the TCRdb table keeps only in-frame clones and is missing some. The table lists around 78,000 clones, more than 65% of them singletons. This material consisted of CD4+ or CD8+ T cells sorted from blood, taken in a trial of the OX40 agonist ivuxolimab. These receptors originate from an adult with an advanced solid tumor such as melanoma, head and neck, liver or kidney cancer.

The rearrangement links TRBV7-6 to TRBJ1-1; D is undetermined. There are 11 residues in the CDR3. From germline, CDR1 is SGHVS and CDR2 FNYEAQ. The germline V and J ends were trimmed by 7 bases and 4 bases, with 7 bases remaining between them. CDR3 bases: TGTGCCAGCAAACGGGCCACTGAAGCTTTCTTT. Translated, it gives CASKRATEAFF.

The CDR3 sequence is CASSQESGGYYEQYF. In DNA, the CDR3 is TGCGCCAGCAGCCAAGAAAGCGGAGGATACTACGAGCAGTACTTC. This rearrangement joins TRBV23-1 to TRBJ2-7; D perhaps matches TRBD2 (5 bases). Being an ORF, TRBV23-1 has a function that is uncertain. The CDR3 length is 15 residues. The V and J ends lost 6 bases and 3 bases respectively, with 18 bases between them.

The rearrangement links TRBV4-1 to TRBJ2-3, with 10 bases aligning to TRBD2. The ends lost 1 base at V and 5 bases at J; junction bases unmatched: 3. The CDR3 length is 15 residues. Per germline, CDR1 MGHRA and CDR2 YSYEKL. The CDR3 bases are TGCGCCAGCAGCCAAGGAAGCGGGAGGGTAGATACGCAGTATTTT. Encoded protein: CASSQGSGRVDTQYF.

The chain recombines TRBV6-5 with TRBJ1-5, with 10 nucleotides matching TRBD1. Germline CDR1 and CDR2: MNHEY and SVGAGI. This CDR3 contains 15 residues. V dropped 2 bases and J dropped 3; count of bases not matched to a gene: 1. CDR3 in amino acids: CASSYDRGLNQPQHF. The CDR3 nucleotides read TGTGCCAGCAGTTACGACAGGGGGCTCAATCAGCCCCAGCATTTT.

The V and J genes are TRBV6-5 and TRBJ2-1; D is unresolved. Trimming took off 7 bases at V and 4 bases at J, with 8 bases between the two ends. Germline values: CDR1 MNHEY, CDR2 SVGAGI. CDR3 length equals 12 residues. The CDR3 is CASMSAYNEQFF. Here the CDR3 DNA reads TGTGCCAGCATGTCTGCGTACAATGAGCAGTTCTTC.

CDR3 in DNA: TGTGCCAGCAGTGATATTCCTGGACAGGGGAACACTGAAGCTTTCTTT. Translated, it gives CASSDIPGQGNTEAFF. The chain links TRBV6-1 to TRBJ1-1, with TRBD1 matching 8 bases. The germline V gene encodes CDR1 MNHNS and CDR2 SASEGT. Losses at the gene ends were 3 bases for V and 1 base for J; bases not matched to a gene: 7. This CDR3 is 16 amino acids long.